The rows below give T cell receptor beta chains drawn from one sample of a study of chemoradiotherapy in HPV16-positive cancers. Data came from immunoSEQ multiplex PCR; TCRdb stores just in-frame clones and leaves some out. The data hold tens of thousands of clones, with approximately 93% observed a single time. Sampling took place from a patient who underwent chemoradiotherapy. These receptors were collected from a human donor with HPV-associated anogenital cancer. Both conserved end residues are part of each CDR3. The order of the fields is D gene, V gene, J gene, clone size, CDR3 DNA, CDR3 protein. The D gene is left open where the match is weak. Not all rows give a size; the values are once, few, many and, for expanded clones, a class.

>TRBD2|TRBV4-1|TRBJ2-2|few
TGCGCCAGCAGCCAAGGCGGACTAGCGGGAGGGCCCTCGAACACCGGGGAGCTGTTTTTT
CASSQGGLAGGPSNTGELFF
>.|TRBV4-1|TRBJ2-7|.
TGCGCCAGCAGCCAAGATTCGAGACAGCCGGCCTACGAGCAGTACTTC
CASSQDSRQPAYEQYF
>.|TRBV2|TRBJ1-1|.
TGTGCCAGCAGTGCCGAAACGAACACTGAAGCTTTCTTT
CASSAETNTEAFF
>TRBD2|TRBV28|TRBJ2-7|.
TGTGCCAGCAGTCTAACACTCAGTAGCGGGAGGCCCTACGAGCAGTACTTC
CASSLTLSSGRPYEQYF
>TRBD1|TRBV7-3|TRBJ2-7|once
TGTGCCAGCTCTCCGGGACAGTCGACCGACGAGCAGTACTTC
CASSPGQSTDEQYF
>.|TRBV19|TRBJ1-5|.
TGTGCCAGTAGTATAGGGACCTCGGACAAGGCGCCCCAGCATTTT
CASSIGTSDKAPQHF
>TRBD2|TRBV18|TRBJ2-5|.
TGTGCCAGCTCTCTCCGCCGGCTAGCGGGAGATCAAGAGACCCAGTACTTC
CASSLRRLAGDQETQYF
>.|TRBV28|TRBJ2-5|.
TGTGCCAGCAGTTTGACAGACCAAGAGACCCAGTACTTC
CASSLTDQETQYF
>.|TRBV12-5|TRBJ1-2|.
TGTGCTAGTGGTTTGCCGCAGGCGACGGGATATGGCTACACCTTC
CASGLPQATGYGYTF
>.|TRBV9|TRBJ2-2|.
TGTGCCAGCAGCGTAGGAGCGCAAACCGGGGAGCTGTTTTTT
CASSVGAQTGELFF
>.|TRBV2|TRBJ2-1|.
TGTGCCAGCAAGGAAAACAATGAGCAGTTCTTC
CASKENNEQFF
>.|TRBV5-1|TRBJ2-2|.
TGCGCCAGCAGCTTGGAAGGAACCACCGGGGAGCTGTTTTTT
CASSLEGTTGELFF
>.|TRBV19|TRBJ1-2|.
TGTGCCAGTAGTATAGATCCGGCACGCAGCTATAACTATGGCTACACCTTC
CASSIDPARSYNYGYTF
>.|TRBV5-4|TRBJ1-2|.
TGTGCCAGCAGCCTTAGTGACGGACGGACCTATGGCTACACCTTC
CASSLSDGRTYGYTF
>.|TRBV7-3|TRBJ1-2|.
TGTGCCAGCAGCTCTTCGGACGGCTATGGCTACACCTTC
CASSSSDGYGYTF
>.|TRBV28|TRBJ1-2|.
TGTGCCAGCAGCCCTACTCGGGGCGACTATGGCTACACCTTC
CASSPTRGDYGYTF
>.|TRBV18|TRBJ2-7|.
TGTGCCAGCTCACCTTCGGAAGACTACGAGCAGTACTTC
CASSPSEDYEQYF
>.|TRBV15|TRBJ2-7|few
TGTGCCACCAGCAGAGATGCAGGGCCCTACGAGCAGTACTTC
CATSRDAGPYEQYF
>.|TRBV2|TRBJ1-1|once
TGTGCCAGCAGTGATAAGGGATTGACGACTGAAGCTTTCTTT
CASSDKGLTTEAFF
>TRBD1|TRBV6-6|TRBJ1-2|.
TGTGCCAGCAGTCGGCTAGGACAGGGGAATGGCTACACCTTC
CASSRLGQGNGYTF